The entry that follows covers one T cell receptor (beta chain) sequence. Given the absence of the conserved phenylalanine or tryptophan at the CDR3 end, a read error is likely. The DNA is omitted, as the CDR3 cannot be located on it reliably, and the CDR3 follows TCRdb's listing. The sample comes from a study of blood T cell repertoires in COVID-19. The CDR3 totals 10 residues, both ends included. The germline gives CDR1 WNHNN, CDR2 SYGVQD (reference sequence). TCRdb keeps only in-frame clones here, not all; method: immunoSEQ multiplex PCR. The table includes 250,000 to 300,000 clones, 90% to 95% detected once.

This receptor was identified in a human donor in a cohort exposed to, infected with or recovered from COVID-19 (not recorded which). The donor label of this sample is uncertain. The specimen sequenced was PBMCs or T cells enriched from blood (not recorded which). The V call is TRBV10-1, the J call TRBJ2-3; TRBD1, the table's D call, was not compared with the DNA. This CDR3 reads CASSDQPGQG.